The rows below give T cell receptor beta chains drawn from one sample of a study of beta chain features in type 1 diabetes. The method was immunoSEQ multiplex PCR; TCRdb's version includes in-frame clones alone and lacks a portion of them. This sample has about 370,000 clones, with over 13% found just once. The sequenced sample was naive CD4+ T cells from blood. The origin of the receptors is a woman aged 18-29 years in good health. The CDR3 runs from the conserved cysteine through the conserved F or W. Fields, in order: D gene, clone size, V gene, J gene, CDR3 DNA, CDR3 protein. A D gene is named only where the DNA matches it firmly. Some rows have no size entry. The others give once, few or many, or a class for an expanded clone.

-,once,TRBV28,TRBJ2-6,TGTGCCAGCAGTTTTCGGGGATCTGGGGCCAACGTCCTGACTTTC,CASSFRGSGANVLTF
TRBD1,few,TRBV6-6,TRBJ2-6,TGTGCCAGCAGTCGACAGGGGCTTGTTGGGGCCAACGTCCTGACTTTC,CASSRQGLVGANVLTF
TRBD1,-,TRBV18,TRBJ1-1,TGTGCCAGCTCACCGACGATGCCGGGACAGCCGAACACTGAAGCTTTCTTT,CASSPTMPGQPNTEAFF
TRBD2,-,TRBV7-6,TRBJ2-1,TGTGCCAGCAGCCGTAGGACTAGCGGGGGGGCCAATGAGCAGTTCTTC,CASSRRTSGGANEQFF
-,-,TRBV5-1,TRBJ2-7,TGCGCCAGCCAAAGTCAGGGGTCCTCCTACGAGCAGTACTTC,CASQSQGSSYEQYF
-,-,TRBV7-2,TRBJ2-5,TGTGCCAGCAGCTTAGCTAGTCTTCAAGAGACCCAGTACTTC,CASSLASLQETQYF
-,few,TRBV11-2,TRBJ1-1,TGTGCCAGCAGCTCCAAGAACACTGAAGCTTTCTTT,CASSSKNTEAFF
TRBD2,-,TRBV28,TRBJ2-1,TGTGCCATCGGACTAGCGGTCTACAATGAGCAGTTCTTC,CAIGLAVYNEQFF
TRBD2,-,TRBV10-3,TRBJ2-5,TGTGCCATCAGCCTTCGGGGGGAGGGCCAAGAGACCCAGTACTTC,CAISLRGEGQETQYF
TRBD1,-,TRBV4-3,TRBJ2-7,TGCGCCAGCAGCCGGACGGGGACAGGGGGCGACGAGCAGTACTTC,CASSRTGTGGDEQYF